This T cell receptor (beta chain) is from a study of T cell changes during pregnancy in multiple sclerosis (dated by TCRdb to between 2018 and 2021). Background on the whole study: In women with multiple sclerosis, the researchers looked at how the T cell repertoire shifted as pregnancy progressed.

CDR1 SGHRS and CDR2 YFSETQ were looked up in the germline V gene. The CDR3 covers 14 residues, taking in both the cysteine and the phenylalanine. Kept here is only the CDR3 DNA, which spans 42 bases and is read in frame from base 1. V is clipped by 0 bases and J by 8 bases, and the sequence between their germline boundaries is 14 bases long. Comments on this clone: This clone's antigen is unknown. Qualities for individual bases were not recorded, and no much larger clone is one base off.

The library was obtained by the immunoSEQ multiplex PCR assay. TCRdb obtained this table from immuneACCESS and retained in-frame rearrangements with V and J assigned. These tables miss some clones; where compared with another copy, unresolved V genes account for less than half of the shortfall, and the remainder is unexplained. Here the sample has roughly 52,000 clones; 80% to 90% occur a single time. The ten largest clones capture around 0.57% of the sample. The source is a female donor with multiple sclerosis, enrolled in a pregnancy study. The sequenced sample was CD4+ T cells from peripheral blood mononuclear cells, obtained in the first trimester of pregnancy. The chain couples TRBV5-1 to TRBJ1-1; TRBD1 is possibly the D segment (6 matching bases). CDR3 loop: CASSLDRPGEEAFF. Read as DNA, the sequence is TGCGCCAGCAGCTTGGACCGGCCAGGGGAAGAAGCTTTCTTT.